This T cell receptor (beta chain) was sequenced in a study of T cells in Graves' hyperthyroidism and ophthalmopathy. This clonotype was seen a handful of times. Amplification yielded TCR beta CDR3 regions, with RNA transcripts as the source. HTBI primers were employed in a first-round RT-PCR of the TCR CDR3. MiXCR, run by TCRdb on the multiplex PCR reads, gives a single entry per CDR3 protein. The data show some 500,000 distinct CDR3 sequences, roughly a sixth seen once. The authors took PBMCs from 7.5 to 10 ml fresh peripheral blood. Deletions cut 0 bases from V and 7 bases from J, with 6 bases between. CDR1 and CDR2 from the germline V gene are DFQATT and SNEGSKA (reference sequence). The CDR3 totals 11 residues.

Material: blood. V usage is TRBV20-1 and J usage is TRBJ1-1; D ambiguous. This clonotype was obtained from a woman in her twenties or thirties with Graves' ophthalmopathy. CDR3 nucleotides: TGCAGTGCTAGAGATGGGCGTGAAGCTTTCTTT. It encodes CSARDGREAFF.